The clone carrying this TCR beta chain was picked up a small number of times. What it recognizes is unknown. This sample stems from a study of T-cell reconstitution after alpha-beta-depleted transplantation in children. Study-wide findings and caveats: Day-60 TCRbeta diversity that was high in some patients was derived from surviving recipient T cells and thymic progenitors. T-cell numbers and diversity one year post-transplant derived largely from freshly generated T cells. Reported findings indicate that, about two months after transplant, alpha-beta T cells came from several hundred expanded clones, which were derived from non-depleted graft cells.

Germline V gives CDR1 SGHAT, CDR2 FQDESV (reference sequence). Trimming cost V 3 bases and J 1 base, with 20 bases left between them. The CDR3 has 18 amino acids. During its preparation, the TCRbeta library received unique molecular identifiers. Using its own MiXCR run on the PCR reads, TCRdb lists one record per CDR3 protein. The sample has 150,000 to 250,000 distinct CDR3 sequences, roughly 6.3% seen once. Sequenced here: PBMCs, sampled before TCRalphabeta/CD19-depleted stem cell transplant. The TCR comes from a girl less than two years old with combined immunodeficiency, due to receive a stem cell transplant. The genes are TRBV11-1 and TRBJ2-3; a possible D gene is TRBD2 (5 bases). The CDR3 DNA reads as TGTGCCAGCAGCTTGCCCCGCACGTGGGGAGAGGGCACAGATACGCAGTATTTT. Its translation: CASSLPRTWGEGTDTQYF.